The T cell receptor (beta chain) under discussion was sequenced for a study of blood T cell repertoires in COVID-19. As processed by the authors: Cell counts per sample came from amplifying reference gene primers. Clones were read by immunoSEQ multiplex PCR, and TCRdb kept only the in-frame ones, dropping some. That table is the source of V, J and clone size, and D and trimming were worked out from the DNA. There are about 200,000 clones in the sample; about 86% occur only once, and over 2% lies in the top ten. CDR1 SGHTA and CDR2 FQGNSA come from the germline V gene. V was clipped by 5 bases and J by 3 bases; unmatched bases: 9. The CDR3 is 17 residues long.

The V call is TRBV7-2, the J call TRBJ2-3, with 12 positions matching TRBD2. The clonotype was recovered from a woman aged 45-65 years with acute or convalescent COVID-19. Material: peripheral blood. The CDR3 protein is CASSPYLAGGRTDTQYF. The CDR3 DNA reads TGTGCCAGCAGCCCCTATCTAGCGGGGGGGAGGACAGATACGCAGTATTTT.